This TCR beta chain was retrieved from a study of response to subunit inactivated influenza vaccine. General study results and limits: Every seasonal influenza vaccination brings in few new T cells, the authors suggested.

The sample holds many counts of this clonotype. What it binds is not known. Each CDR3 protein is one row after TCRdb ran MiXCR on the RT-PCR reads. The sample consists of hundreds of thousands of distinct CDR3 sequences, 12% to 15% of them appearing once. Source: PBMCs from blood, taken 14 to 15 days before vaccination. The receptor was derived from a man aged 45-60 years who received an inactivated influenza vaccine.

CDR3 in DNA: TGCGCCAGCAGCTTCAGGGGTGGCGATGAGCAGTTCTTC. This sequence encodes CASSFRGGDEQFF. This chain links TRBV5-1 with TRBJ2-1; the D gene is possibly TRBD1 (6 bases). V was clipped by 2 bases and J by 8 bases, with 11 bases between them. The V gene's germline CDR1 is SGHRS and CDR2 YFSETQ. The CDR3 has 13 amino acids.